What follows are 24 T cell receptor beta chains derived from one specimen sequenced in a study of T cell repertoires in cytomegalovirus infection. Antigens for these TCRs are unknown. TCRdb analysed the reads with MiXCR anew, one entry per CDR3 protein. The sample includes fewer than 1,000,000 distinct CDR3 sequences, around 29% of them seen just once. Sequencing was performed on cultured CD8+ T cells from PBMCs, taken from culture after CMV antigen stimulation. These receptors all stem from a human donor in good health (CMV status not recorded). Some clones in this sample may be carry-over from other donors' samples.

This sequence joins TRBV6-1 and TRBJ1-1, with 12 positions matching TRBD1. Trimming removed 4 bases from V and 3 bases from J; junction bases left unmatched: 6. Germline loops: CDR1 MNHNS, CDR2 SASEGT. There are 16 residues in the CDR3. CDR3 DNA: TGTGCCAGCAGTGTCCGGGACAGGGGGCAGGACACTGAAGCTTTCTTT. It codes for CASSVRDRGQDTEAFF.

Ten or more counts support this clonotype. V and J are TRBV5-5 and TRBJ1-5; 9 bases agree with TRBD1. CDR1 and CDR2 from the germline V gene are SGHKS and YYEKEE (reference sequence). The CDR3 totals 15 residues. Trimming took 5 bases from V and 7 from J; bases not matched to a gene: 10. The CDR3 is CASRVGQGLGQPQHF. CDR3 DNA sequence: TGTGCCAGCAGGGTAGGACAGGGGCTGGGGCAGCCCCAGCATTTT.

The CDR3 DNA sequence: TGCGCCAGCAGCCAAGGGGGAGGAGGGGTCGAGACCCAGTACTTC. This codes for CASSQGGGGVETQYF. The V and J genes are TRBV4-1 and TRBJ2-5; D may be TRBD2 (6 bases). Looked up from germline, CDR1 is MGHRA and CDR2 is YSYEKL. The CDR3 runs to 15 residues. Trimming removed 1 base at V and 5 bases at J, with 14 bases between.

The CDR3 DNA sequence: TGTGCCAGCACCGATCCCGGGACAGGGAATGGCTACACCTTC. It specifies CASTDPGTGNGYTF. The V call is TRBV5-6, the J call TRBJ1-2, with TRBD1 matching 9 bases. V lost 6 bases, J lost 6 bases, and 9 bases stayed unmatched. Germline assignment: CDR1 SGHDT and CDR2 YYEEEE. The CDR3 length is 14 residues.

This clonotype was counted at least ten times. CDR3 sequence reads: CASSLGSRAGELFF. DNA for the CDR3: TGTGCCAGCAGCTTAGGGTCGCGCGCCGGGGAGCTGTTTTTT. This chain connects TRBV7-6 to TRBJ2-2; no firm D call. This CDR3 has 14 amino acids. Between the trimmed V and J ends, which lost 1 base and 6 bases, there was a span of 9 bases. Germline V lookup: CDR1 SGHVS, CDR2 FNYEAQ. Supplemented by reference TRBV7-6 and TRBJ2-2, the full variable domain reads GAGVSQSPRYKVTKRGQDVALRCDPISGHVSLYWYRQALGQGPEFLTYFNYEAQQDKSGLPNDRFSAERPEGSISTLTIQRTEQRDSAMYRCASSLGSRAGELFFGEGSRLTVL.

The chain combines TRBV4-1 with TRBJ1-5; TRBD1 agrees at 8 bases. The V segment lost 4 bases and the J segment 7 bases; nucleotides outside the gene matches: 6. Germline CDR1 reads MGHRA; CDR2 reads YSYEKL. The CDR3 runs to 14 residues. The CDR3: CASSPRGREQPQHF. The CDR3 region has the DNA TGCGCCAGCAGCCCCAGGGGGCGAGAACAGCCCCAGCATTTT.

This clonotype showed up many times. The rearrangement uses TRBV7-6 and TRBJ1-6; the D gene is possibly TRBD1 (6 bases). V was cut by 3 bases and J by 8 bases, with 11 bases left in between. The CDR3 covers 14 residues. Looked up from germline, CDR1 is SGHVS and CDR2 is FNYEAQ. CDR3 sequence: CASSFGGPDSPLHF. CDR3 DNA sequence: TGTGCCAGCAGCTTTGGGGGGCCGGATTCACCCCTCCACTTT.

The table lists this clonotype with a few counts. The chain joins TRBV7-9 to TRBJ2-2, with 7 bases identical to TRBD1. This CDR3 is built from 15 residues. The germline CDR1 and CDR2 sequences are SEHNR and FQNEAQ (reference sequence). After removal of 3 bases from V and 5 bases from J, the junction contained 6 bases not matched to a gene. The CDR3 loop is CASSFATGTTGELFF. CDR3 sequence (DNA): TGTGCCAGCAGCTTCGCGACAGGGACGACCGGGGAGCTGTTTTTT.

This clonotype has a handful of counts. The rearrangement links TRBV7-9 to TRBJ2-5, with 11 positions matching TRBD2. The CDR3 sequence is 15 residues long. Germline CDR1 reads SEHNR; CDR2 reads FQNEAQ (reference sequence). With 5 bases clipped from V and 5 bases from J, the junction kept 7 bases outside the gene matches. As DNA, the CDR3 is TGTGCCAGCAGCGGGTGGACTAGCGGGTATGAGACCCAGTACTTC. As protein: CASSGWTSGYETQYF.

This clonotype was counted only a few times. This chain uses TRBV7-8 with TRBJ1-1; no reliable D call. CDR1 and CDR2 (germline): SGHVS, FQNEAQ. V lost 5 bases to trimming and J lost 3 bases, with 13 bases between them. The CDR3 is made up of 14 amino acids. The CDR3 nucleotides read TGTGCCAGCAGCCCCGAGGCCCCGGACACTGAAGCTTTCTTT. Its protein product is CASSPEAPDTEAFF.

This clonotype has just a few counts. The CDR3: CASRRQGDYTGELFF. In DNA form, the CDR3 reads TGTGCCAGCAGGAGACAGGGGGACTACACCGGGGAGCTGTTTTTT. The chain recombines TRBV12-3 or TRBV12-4 with TRBJ2-2, with TRBD1 identical over 9 bases. The CDR3 contains 15 residues. The V segment lost 6 bases and the J segment 3 bases; nucleotides outside the gene matches: 5.

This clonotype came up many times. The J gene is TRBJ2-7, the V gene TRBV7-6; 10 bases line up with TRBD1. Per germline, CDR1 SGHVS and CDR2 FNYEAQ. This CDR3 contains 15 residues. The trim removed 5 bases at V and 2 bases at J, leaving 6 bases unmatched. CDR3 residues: CASSPGTGVPYEQYV. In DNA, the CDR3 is TGTGCCAGCAGCCCCGGGACAGGGGTCCCCTACGAGCAGTACGTC.

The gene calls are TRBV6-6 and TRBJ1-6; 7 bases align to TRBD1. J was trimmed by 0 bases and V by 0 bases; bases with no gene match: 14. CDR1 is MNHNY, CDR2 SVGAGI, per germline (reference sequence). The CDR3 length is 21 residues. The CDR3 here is CASSYSNILGSGGSYNSPLHF. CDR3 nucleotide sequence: TGTGCCAGCAGTTACTCGAATATATTGGGATCAGGGGGCTCCTATAATTCACCCCTCCACTTT.

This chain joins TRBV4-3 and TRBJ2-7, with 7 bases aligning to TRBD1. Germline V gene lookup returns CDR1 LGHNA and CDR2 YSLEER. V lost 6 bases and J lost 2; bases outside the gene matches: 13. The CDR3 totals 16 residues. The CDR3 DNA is TGCGCCAGCAGGCGGTGGGGACAGACCTTCACCTACGAGCAGTACGTC. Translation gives CASRRWGQTFTYEQYV.

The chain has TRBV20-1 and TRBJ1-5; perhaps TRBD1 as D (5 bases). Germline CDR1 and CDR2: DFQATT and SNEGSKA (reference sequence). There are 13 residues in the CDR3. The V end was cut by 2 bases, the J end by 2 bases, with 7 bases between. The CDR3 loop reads CSARQGGNQPQHF. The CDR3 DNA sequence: TGCAGTGCTAGACAGGGAGGCAATCAGCCCCAGCATTTT.

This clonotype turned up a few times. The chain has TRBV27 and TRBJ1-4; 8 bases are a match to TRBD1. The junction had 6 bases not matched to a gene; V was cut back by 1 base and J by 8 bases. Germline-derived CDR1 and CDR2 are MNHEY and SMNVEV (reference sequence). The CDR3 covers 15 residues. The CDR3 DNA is TGTGCCAGCAGTTTATACAGGGGGGGTTCGGAAAAACTGTTTTTT. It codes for CASSLYRGGSEKLFF.

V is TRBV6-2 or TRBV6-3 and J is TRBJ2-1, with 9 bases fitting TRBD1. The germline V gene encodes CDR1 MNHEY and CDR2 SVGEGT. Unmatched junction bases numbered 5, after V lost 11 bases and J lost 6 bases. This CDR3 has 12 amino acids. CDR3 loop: CAVDRGSNEQFF. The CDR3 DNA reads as TGTGCCGTGGACAGGGGTAGCAATGAGCAGTTCTTC.

The CDR3 is CASSYLDHRGPFPYEQYV. As DNA, the CDR3 is TGTGCCAGCAGTTACCTTGATCACAGGGGACCCTTCCCGTACGAGCAGTACGTC. V usage is TRBV6-9 and J usage is TRBJ2-7, with TRBD1 matching 7 bases. The CDR3 has 18 amino acids. Germline CDR1 MNHGY, CDR2 SVAAGI. V was pared by 3 bases and J by 4 bases, with 18 bases of the junction left unmatched.

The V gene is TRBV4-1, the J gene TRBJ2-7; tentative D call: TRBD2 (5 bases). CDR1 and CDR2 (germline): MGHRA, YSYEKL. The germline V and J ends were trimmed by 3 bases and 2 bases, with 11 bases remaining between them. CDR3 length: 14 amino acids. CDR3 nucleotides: TGCGCCAGCAGCCAGGGTGCCGGGGCCTACGAGCAGTACGTC. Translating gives CASSQGAGAYEQYV.

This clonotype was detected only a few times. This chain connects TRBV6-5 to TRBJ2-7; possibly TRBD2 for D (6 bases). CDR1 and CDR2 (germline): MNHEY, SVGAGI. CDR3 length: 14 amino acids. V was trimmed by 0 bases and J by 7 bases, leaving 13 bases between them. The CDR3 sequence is CASSYSYSGGEQYF. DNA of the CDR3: TGTGCCAGCAGTTACTCCTATTCAGGAGGGGAGCAGTACTTC.

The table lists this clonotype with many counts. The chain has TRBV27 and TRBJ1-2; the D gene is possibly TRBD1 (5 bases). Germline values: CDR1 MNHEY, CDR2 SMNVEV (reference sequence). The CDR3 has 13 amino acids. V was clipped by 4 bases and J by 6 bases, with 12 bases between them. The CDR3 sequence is CASSSSGGNGYTF. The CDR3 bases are TGTGCCAGCAGTTCCTCGGGGGGGAATGGCTACACCTTC.

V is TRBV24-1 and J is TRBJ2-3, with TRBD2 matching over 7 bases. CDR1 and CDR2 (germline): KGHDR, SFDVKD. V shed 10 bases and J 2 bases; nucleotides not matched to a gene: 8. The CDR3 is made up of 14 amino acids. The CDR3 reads CATGAGRSTDTQYF. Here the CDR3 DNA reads TGTGCCACGGGAGCGGGGAGATCCACAGATACGCAGTATTTT.

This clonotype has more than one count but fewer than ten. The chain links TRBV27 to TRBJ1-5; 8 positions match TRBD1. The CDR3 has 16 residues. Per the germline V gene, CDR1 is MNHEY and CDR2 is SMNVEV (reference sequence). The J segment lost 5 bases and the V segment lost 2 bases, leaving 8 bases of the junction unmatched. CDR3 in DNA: TGTGCCAGCAGTTTAGGCGGACAGGGCATCTATCAGCCCCAGCATTTT. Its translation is CASSLGGQGIYQPQHF.

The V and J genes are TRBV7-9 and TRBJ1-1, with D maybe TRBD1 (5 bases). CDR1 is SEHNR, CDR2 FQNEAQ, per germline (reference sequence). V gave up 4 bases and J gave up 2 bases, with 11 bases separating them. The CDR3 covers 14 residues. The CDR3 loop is CASSSGPSNTEAFF. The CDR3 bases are TGTGCCAGCAGCTCGGGACCGTCCAACACTGAAGCTTTCTTT.